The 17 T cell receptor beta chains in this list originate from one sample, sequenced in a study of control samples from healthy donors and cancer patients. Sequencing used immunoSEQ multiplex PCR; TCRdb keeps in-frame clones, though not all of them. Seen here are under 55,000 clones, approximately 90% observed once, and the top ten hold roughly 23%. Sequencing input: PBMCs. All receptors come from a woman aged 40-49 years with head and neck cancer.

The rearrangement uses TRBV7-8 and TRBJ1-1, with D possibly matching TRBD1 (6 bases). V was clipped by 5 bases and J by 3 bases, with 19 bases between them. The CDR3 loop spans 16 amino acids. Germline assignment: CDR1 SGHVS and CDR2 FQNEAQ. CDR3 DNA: TGTGCCAGCAGCCCGCGGGCAGGGGTGGGACACACTGAAGCTTTCTTT. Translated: CASSPRAGVGHTEAFF.

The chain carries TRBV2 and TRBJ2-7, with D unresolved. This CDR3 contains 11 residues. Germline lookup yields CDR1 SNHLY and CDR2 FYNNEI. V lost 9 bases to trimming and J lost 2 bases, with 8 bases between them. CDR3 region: CASHDTYEQYF. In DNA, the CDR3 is TGTGCCAGTCACGATACCTACGAGCAGTACTTC.

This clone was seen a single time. In DNA form, the CDR3 reads TGTGCCAGCAGTAAACAGGGGAAGTCCTACGAGCAGTACTTC. This sequence encodes CASSKQGKSYEQYF. The rearrangement uses TRBV6-5 and TRBJ2-7, with 7 nucleotides matching TRBD1. Germline CDR1 MNHEY, CDR2 SVGAGI. The CDR3 sequence is 14 residues long. The junction had 5 bases not matched to a gene; V was cut back by 5 bases and J by 1 base.

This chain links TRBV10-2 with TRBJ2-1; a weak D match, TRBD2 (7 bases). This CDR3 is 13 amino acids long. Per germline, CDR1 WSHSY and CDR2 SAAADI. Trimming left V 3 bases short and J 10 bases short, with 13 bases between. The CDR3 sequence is CASSDRGAGEQFF. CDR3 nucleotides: TGCGCCAGCAGTGACCGGGGGGCAGGGGAGCAGTTCTTC.

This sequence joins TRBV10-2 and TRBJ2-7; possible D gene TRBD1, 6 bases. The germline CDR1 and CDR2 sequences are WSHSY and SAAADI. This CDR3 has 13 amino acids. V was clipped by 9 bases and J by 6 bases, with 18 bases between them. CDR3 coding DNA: TGCGCCAGTAAACTCGGGACATATGGCGAGCAGTACTTC. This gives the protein CASKLGTYGEQYF.

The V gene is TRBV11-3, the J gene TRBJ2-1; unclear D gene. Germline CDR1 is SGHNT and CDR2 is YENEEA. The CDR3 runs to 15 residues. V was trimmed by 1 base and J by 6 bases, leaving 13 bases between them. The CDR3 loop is CASSLGTSPSNEQFF. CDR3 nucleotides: TGTGCCAGCAGCTTAGGAACAAGCCCCTCCAATGAGCAGTTCTTC.

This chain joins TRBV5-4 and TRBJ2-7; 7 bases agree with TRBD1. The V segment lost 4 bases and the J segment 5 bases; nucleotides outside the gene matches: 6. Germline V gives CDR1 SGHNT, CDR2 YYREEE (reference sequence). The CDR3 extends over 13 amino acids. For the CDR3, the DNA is TGTGCCAGCAGCGTAGACAGGGTCGACGAGCAGTACTTC. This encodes CASSVDRVDEQYF.

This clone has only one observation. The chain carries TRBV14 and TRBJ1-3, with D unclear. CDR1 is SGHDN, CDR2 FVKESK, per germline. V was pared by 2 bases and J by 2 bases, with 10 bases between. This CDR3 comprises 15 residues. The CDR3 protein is CASSQNIGTGNTIYF. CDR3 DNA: TGTGCCAGCAGCCAAAATATCGGGACTGGAAACACCATATATTTT.

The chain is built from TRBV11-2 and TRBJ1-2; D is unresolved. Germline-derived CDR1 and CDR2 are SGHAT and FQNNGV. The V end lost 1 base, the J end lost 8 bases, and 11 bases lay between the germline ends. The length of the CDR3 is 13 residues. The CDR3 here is CASSLGRDLGYTF. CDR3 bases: TGTGCCAGCAGCTTAGGTCGTGACTTGGGCTACACCTTC.

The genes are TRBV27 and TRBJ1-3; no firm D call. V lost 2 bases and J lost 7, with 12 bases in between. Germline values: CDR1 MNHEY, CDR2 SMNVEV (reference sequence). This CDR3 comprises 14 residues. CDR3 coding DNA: TGTGCCAGCAGTTTAAATTTGGGTCGGAACACCATATATTTT. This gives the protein CASSLNLGRNTIYF.

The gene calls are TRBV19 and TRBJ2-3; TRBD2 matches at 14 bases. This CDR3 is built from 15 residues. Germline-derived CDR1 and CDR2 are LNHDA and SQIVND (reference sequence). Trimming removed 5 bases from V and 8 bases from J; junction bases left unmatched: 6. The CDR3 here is CASSRTSGGKGTQYF. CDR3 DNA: TGTGCCAGTAGTCGGACTAGCGGGGGGAAGGGTACGCAGTATTTT.

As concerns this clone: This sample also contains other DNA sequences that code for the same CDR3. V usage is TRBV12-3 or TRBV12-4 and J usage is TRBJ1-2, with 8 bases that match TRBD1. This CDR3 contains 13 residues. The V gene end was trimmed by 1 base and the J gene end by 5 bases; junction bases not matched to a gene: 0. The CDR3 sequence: CASSLGQGYGYTF. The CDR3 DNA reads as TGTGCCAGCAGTTTAGGACAGGGGTATGGCTACACCTTC.

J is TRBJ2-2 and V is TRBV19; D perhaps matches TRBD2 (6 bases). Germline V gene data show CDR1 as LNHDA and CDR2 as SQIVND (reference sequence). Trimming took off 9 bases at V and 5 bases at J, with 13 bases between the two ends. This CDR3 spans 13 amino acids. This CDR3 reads CASIGLATGELFF. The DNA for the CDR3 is TGTGCCAGCATCGGCCTAGCGACCGGGGAGCTGTTTTTT.

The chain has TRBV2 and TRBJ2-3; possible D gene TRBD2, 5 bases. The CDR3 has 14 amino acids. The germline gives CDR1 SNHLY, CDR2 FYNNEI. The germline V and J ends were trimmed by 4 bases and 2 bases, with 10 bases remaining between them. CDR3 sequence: CASSASGLTDTQYF. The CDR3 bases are TGTGCCAGCAGTGCCAGCGGCCTCACAGATACGCAGTATTTT.

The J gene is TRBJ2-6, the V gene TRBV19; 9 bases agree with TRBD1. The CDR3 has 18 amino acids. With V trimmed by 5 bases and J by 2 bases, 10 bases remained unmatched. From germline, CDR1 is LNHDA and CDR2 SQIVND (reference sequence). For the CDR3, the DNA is TGTGCCAGTAGTCTCTTATCCGGGACAGGGCCTGGGGCCAACGTCCTGACTTTC. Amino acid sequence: CASSLLSGTGPGANVLTF.

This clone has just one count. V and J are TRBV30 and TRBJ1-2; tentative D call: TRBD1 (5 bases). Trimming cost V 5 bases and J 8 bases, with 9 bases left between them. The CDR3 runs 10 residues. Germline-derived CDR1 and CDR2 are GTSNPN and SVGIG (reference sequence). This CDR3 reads CAWGTGGYTF. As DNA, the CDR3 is TGTGCCTGGGGGACCGGGGGCTACACCTTC.

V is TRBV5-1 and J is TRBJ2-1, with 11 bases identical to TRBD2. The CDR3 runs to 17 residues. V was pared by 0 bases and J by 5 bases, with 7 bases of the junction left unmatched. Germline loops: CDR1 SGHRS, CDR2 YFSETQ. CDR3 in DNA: TGCGCCAGCAGCTTGGGGGTTAGCGGGAGGGTGCACAATGAGCAGTTCTTC. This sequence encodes CASSLGVSGRVHNEQFF.